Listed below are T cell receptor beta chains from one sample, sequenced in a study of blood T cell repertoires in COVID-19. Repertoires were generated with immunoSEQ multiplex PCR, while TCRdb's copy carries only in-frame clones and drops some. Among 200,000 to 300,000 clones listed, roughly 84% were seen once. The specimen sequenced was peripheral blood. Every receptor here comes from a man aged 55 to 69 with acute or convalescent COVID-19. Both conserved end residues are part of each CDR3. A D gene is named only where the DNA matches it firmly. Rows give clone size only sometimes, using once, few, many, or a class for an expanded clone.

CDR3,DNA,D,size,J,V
CASSMVQGSYEQYF,TGTGCCAGTAGTATGGTCCAGGGATCCTACGAGCAGTACTTC,NA,NA,TRBJ2-7,TRBV19
CASSFQGMIYNEQFF,TGTGCCAGCAGTTTTCAGGGGATGATCTACAATGAGCAGTTCTTC,NA,few,TRBJ2-1,TRBV28
CATSRRTGHGSEYF,TGTGCCACCAGCAGACGGACAGGGCACGGGTCGGAGTACTTC,TRBD1,NA,TRBJ2-7,TRBV15
CAISARAEGGQETQYF,TGTGCCATCAGTGCGAGGGCAGAGGGAGGGCAAGAGACCCAGTACTTC,TRBD2,NA,TRBJ2-5,TRBV10-3
CASSGFFANRLYGYTF,TGTGCCAGCAGCGGCTTCTTCGCGAACCGACTCTATGGCTACACCTTC,NA,NA,TRBJ1-2,TRBV7-4
CASSLVGSSGELFF,TGCGCCAGCAGCTTGGTCGGGAGCTCCGGGGAGCTGTTTTTT,NA,NA,TRBJ2-2,TRBV5-1
CASSPLRGHTINTGELFF,TGTGCCAGCTCACCACTTAGGGGGCACACGATCAACACCGGGGAGCTGTTTTTT,TRBD1,NA,TRBJ2-2,TRBV18
CASSKDRGASGNTIYF,TGCGCCAGCAGCAAAGACAGGGGAGCTTCTGGAAACACCATATATTTT,TRBD1,few,TRBJ1-3,TRBV5-1
CASRVASGTSYEQYF,TGTGCCAGCAGGGTGGCTAGCGGGACCTCCTACGAGCAGTACTTC,TRBD2,few,TRBJ2-7,TRBV7-6
CASSLDPVNEQFF,TGTGCCAGCAGCTTAGATCCCGTCAATGAGCAGTTCTTC,NA,NA,TRBJ2-1,TRBV11-2
CASSGGTSGLPSTDTQYF,TGCGCCAGCAGCGGAGGGACTAGCGGGTTACCTAGCACAGATACGCAGTATTTT,TRBD2,NA,TRBJ2-3,TRBV5-1
CAITPGTSEFNEQFF,TGTGCCATCACTCCAGGGACTAGCGAATTCAATGAGCAGTTCTTC,TRBD2,NA,TRBJ2-1,TRBV2
CASRPFGSLATGELFF,TGTGCCAGCAGGCCTTTCGGGTCCCTGGCCACCGGGGAGCTGTTTTTT,NA,NA,TRBJ2-2,TRBV6-6
CASSLGRVAEAFF,TGTGCCAGCAGCTTAGGGAGAGTGGCTGAAGCTTTCTTT,NA,NA,TRBJ1-1,TRBV7-9
CASSQPDRVRGQPQHF,TGCGCCAGCAGTCAACCGGACAGGGTGAGGGGTCAGCCCCAGCATTTT,TRBD1,NA,TRBJ1-5,TRBV23-1
CASSYSKAGNYGYTF,TGTGCCAGCAGTTACTCGAAGGCAGGGAACTATGGCTACACCTTC,NA,NA,TRBJ1-2,TRBV6-5
CASSSDYLSYNEQFF,TGTGCCAGCAGCTCGGACTACCTCTCCTACAATGAGCAGTTCTTC,NA,NA,TRBJ2-1,TRBV7-3
CASIKQGSRSEQYF,TGTGCCAGCATCAAGCAGGGGTCCAGGAGCGAGCAGTACTTC,NA,NA,TRBJ2-7,TRBV2
CASQQGSNQPQHF,TGTGCCAGTCAACAGGGTAGCAATCAGCCCCAGCATTTT,NA,NA,TRBJ1-5,TRBV28
CASSPPGRGNEKLFF,TGTGCCAGCTCACCACCCGGCAGGGGCAATGAAAAACTGTTTTTT,NA,once,TRBJ1-4,TRBV18
CASSQAYYNEQFF,TGTGCCAGCAGCCAAGCGTACTACAATGAGCAGTTCTTC,NA,NA,TRBJ2-1,TRBV14
CASSQSRVGLAGIYEQYF,TGTGCCAGCTCCCAGAGCAGGGTGGGACTAGCGGGGATATACGAGCAGTACTTC,TRBD2,NA,TRBJ2-7,TRBV19
CASSLDRAIEQYF,TGTGCCAGCTCCTTGGACAGGGCTATCGAGCAGTACTTC,TRBD1,NA,TRBJ2-7,TRBV2
CASSPRVPSGAGLSTDTQYF,TGTGCCAGTAGTCCGCGTGTTCCCTCGGGAGCGGGCCTTAGCACAGATACGCAGTATTTT,NA,NA,TRBJ2-3,TRBV19
CASSSEKAGYTDTQYF,TGTGCCAGCAGTTCCGAGAAAGCGGGATACACAGATACGCAGTATTTT,TRBD2,NA,TRBJ2-3,TRBV6-2/TRBV6-3
CASSVVGEQFF,TGTGCCAGCAGCGTAGTTGGCGAGCAGTTCTTC,NA,NA,TRBJ2-1,TRBV9
CASRDFGNTIYF,TGTGCCAGTCGGGACTTTGGAAACACCATATATTTT,NA,NA,TRBJ1-3,TRBV19
CASSPEGQGAREKLFF,TGCGCCAGCAGCCCCGAAGGACAGGGGGCGCGTGAAAAACTGTTTTTT,TRBD1,NA,TRBJ1-4,TRBV5-1
CASSYSGAGGYNEQFF,TGTGCCAGCAGTTACTCCGGAGCGGGGGGCTACAATGAGCAGTTCTTC,TRBD2,once,TRBJ2-1,TRBV6-5
CAWISGRGNSPLHF,TGTGCCTGGATTTCGGGTCGAGGCAATTCACCCCTCCACTTT,NA,NA,TRBJ1-6,TRBV30
CASSDFRGEVETQYF,TGTGCCAGCAGTGATTTCAGGGGGGAGGTGGAGACCCAGTACTTC,NA,NA,TRBJ2-5,TRBV25-1
CASSGQEAGANVLTF,TGTGCCAGCAGTGGTCAGGAAGCTGGGGCCAACGTCCTGACTTTC,NA,NA,TRBJ2-6,TRBV2
CASRGGPRQVGGYTF,TGTGCCAGCAGGGGAGGGCCCCGACAGGTGGGTGGCTACACCTTC,NA,NA,TRBJ1-2,TRBV28
CASIRTAAANYGYTF,TGTGCCAGTATTCGGACAGCTGCAGCTAACTATGGCTACACCTTC,NA,NA,TRBJ1-2,TRBV19
CASSEQYYEQYF,TGTGCCAGCAGTGAGCAGTACTACGAGCAGTACTTC,NA,NA,TRBJ2-7,TRBV2
CASSQDRGLKNIQYF,TGCGCCAGCAGTCAGGACAGGGGGCTAAAAAACATTCAGTACTTC,TRBD1,NA,TRBJ2-4,TRBV10-1
CASSTRTGNGYTF,TGTGCCAGCAGTACTAGGACAGGGAACGGCTACACCTTC,TRBD1,NA,TRBJ1-2,TRBV6-5
CASSFISGTGELFF,TGTGCCAGCAGTTTTATTTCGGGGACCGGGGAGCTGTTTTTT,NA,NA,TRBJ2-2,TRBV28
CASSSPRQRSPIYEQYF,TGTGCCAGCAGCTCCCCCCGGCAGCGCTCTCCTATCTACGAGCAGTACTTC,NA,once,TRBJ2-7,TRBV7-8
CASSTRDWTTGELFF,TGTGCCAGTAGTACCCGGGACTGGACGACCGGGGAGCTGTTTTTT,NA,NA,TRBJ2-2,TRBV19
CASSYSVGYGYTF,TGTGCCAGCAGTTACTCTGTCGGCTATGGCTACACCTTC,NA,NA,TRBJ1-2,TRBV6-5
CASSLDPSGDSGANVLTF,TGTGCCAGCAGCTTGGACCCCTCAGGGGACTCTGGGGCCAACGTCCTGACTTTC,NA,NA,TRBJ2-6,TRBV5-4
CASSYVLAGVGDEQFF,TGTGCCAGCAGTTACGTGCTAGCGGGAGTAGGCGATGAGCAGTTCTTC,TRBD2,NA,TRBJ2-1,TRBV6-2/TRBV6-3
CASSLGRSSYEQYF,TGTGCCAGCAGCTTGGGAAGGAGTAGCTACGAGCAGTACTTC,NA,NA,TRBJ2-7,TRBV5-6
CASSLEAGGITGELFF,TGTGCCAGTAGTTTAGAAGCGGGGGGCATCACCGGGGAGCTGTTTTTT,TRBD2,NA,TRBJ2-2,TRBV19
CASSAGDRLTGANVLTF,TGCGCCAGCAGCGCCGGGGACAGACTTACTGGGGCCAACGTCCTGACTTTC,TRBD1,NA,TRBJ2-6,TRBV5-1
CASSPTGGRVYEQYF,TGTGCCAGCAGTCCCACCGGCGGGAGGGTCTACGAGCAGTACTTC,TRBD2,few,TRBJ2-7,TRBV27
CSVEDLRTPSYNEQFF,TGCAGCGTTGAAGATCTTAGGACTCCTTCCTACAATGAGCAGTTCTTC,NA,NA,TRBJ2-1,TRBV29-1
CASSPTGASGNTIYF,TGTGCCAGCAGCCCGACAGGAGCCTCTGGAAACACCATATATTTT,NA,NA,TRBJ1-3,TRBV28
CASSQDRSTDTQYF,TGCGCCAGCAGCCAAGACAGAAGCACAGATACGCAGTATTTT,NA,NA,TRBJ2-3,TRBV4-1
CAISERESSYNEQFF,TGTGCCATCAGTGAGCGGGAGTCCTCCTACAATGAGCAGTTCTTC,NA,NA,TRBJ2-1,TRBV10-3
CASSSDYYNEQFF,TGTGCCAGCAGCTCCGACTACTACAATGAGCAGTTCTTC,NA,NA,TRBJ2-1,TRBV7-3
CASSLKRGFEAFF,TGTGCCAGCAGTTTAAAAAGAGGGTTCGAAGCTTTCTTT,NA,NA,TRBJ1-1,TRBV12-3/TRBV12-4
CASTQSAVVRTEAFF,TGTGCCAGCACCCAGAGTGCAGTAGTGCGGACTGAAGCTTTCTTT,NA,NA,TRBJ1-1,TRBV2
CASSPPSGGINYGYTF,TGTGCCAGCTCACCACCGTCGGGGGGGATTAACTATGGCTACACCTTC,NA,NA,TRBJ1-2,TRBV18
CASGTRGSNTGELFF,TGTGCTAGTGGCACCCGGGGATCGAACACCGGGGAGCTGTTTTTT,NA,NA,TRBJ2-2,TRBV12-5
CASSVAGVNNEQFF,TGTGCCAGTTCGGTAGCGGGGGTAAACAATGAGCAGTTCTTC,TRBD2,NA,TRBJ2-1,TRBV19